The T cell receptor (beta chain) described here comes from a study of T-cell reconstitution after alpha-beta-depleted transplantation in children. CDR1 and CDR2 (germline): SGHKS, YYEKEE (reference sequence). V was pared by 2 bases and J by 0 bases, with 18 bases between. The CDR3 totals 18 residues. This sample's TCRbeta library carried unique molecular identifier barcodes. TCRdb reprocessed the PCR reads with MiXCR, giving one entry per CDR3 protein. The data show roughly 340,000 distinct CDR3 sequences, with 16% seen just once and around 41% held by the top ten. The chain employs TRBV5-5 and TRBJ1-3; D gene unclear. Material: PBMCs, mostly from graft donor cells, obtained 360 days after TCRalphabeta/CD19-depleted stem cell transplant. The sequence derives from a male patient aged 2-9 years who had a stem cell transplant for acute lymphoblastic leukemia, so the T cells may come from the graft donor. In DNA, the CDR3 is TGTGCCAGCAGCTTACGTGGCGAAATTTTCTCCTCTGGAAACACCATATATTTT. Amino acids: CASSLRGEIFSSGNTIYF.